One sample yielded the 7 T cell receptor beta chains listed below, sequenced in a study of tumor-infiltrating lymphocytes in oesophageal squamous cell carcinoma. TCRdb reprocessed the PCR reads via MiXCR and lists one record per CDR3 protein. The repertoire has 23,000 or so distinct CDR3 sequences, about a third of them found once; the top ten carry about a fifth. Sequenced sample: esophageal tumor tissue. The receptors were sampled from a female donor with esophageal squamous cell carcinoma.

This sequence joins TRBV7-2 and TRBJ2-1; TRBD2 is a possible D gene (7 bases). The CDR3 is 12 residues long. V was shortened by 6 bases and J by 12 bases, with 15 bases between the two germline ends. CDR1 and CDR2 (germline): SGHTA, FQGNSA. The CDR3 loop reads CASSWGGGSQFF. DNA of the CDR3: TGTGCCAGCAGTTGGGGGGGGGGCTCGCAGTTCTTC.

This clonotype was recorded at least ten times. The chain links TRBV28 to TRBJ2-5; 8 bases align to TRBD1. The V segment lost 5 bases and the J segment 11 bases; nucleotides outside the gene matches: 16. This CDR3 has 15 residues. Germline assignment: CDR1 MDHEN and CDR2 SYDVKM. Here the CDR3 reads CASSNRQGLPWKQYF. DNA for the CDR3: TGTGCCAGCAGTAATCGACAGGGGCTTCCTTGGAAGCAGTACTTC.

This clonotype was seen a handful of times. The V call is TRBV4-1, the J call TRBJ2-3; 12 bases are a match to TRBD1. The trim removed 0 bases at V and 14 bases at J, leaving 18 bases unmatched. This CDR3 has 18 amino acids. CDR1 MGHRA and CDR2 YSYEKL come from the germline V gene. CDR3 in amino acids: CASSQDPSGTGGYGELYF. As DNA, the CDR3 is TGCGCCAGCAGCCAAGATCCCTCCGGGACAGGGGGCTACGGGGAGCTGTATTTT.

This clonotype has a count of ten or more. The V gene is TRBV6-1, the J gene TRBJ1-3; D not resolved. CDR3 length: 12 amino acids. V was shortened by 5 bases and J by 3 bases, with 5 bases between the two germline ends. Germline lookup yields CDR1 MNHNS and CDR2 SASEGT. The DNA of the CDR3 is TGTGCCAGCAGTAACTTTGGAAACACCATATATTTT. As protein: CASSNFGNTIYF.

This clonotype was counted only a few times. V gene TRBV5-4 combines with J gene TRBJ2-5, with 9 positions matching TRBD2. CDR1 SGHNT and CDR2 YYREEE come from the germline V gene (reference sequence). The CDR3 spans 15 residues. J was trimmed by 5 bases and V by 6 bases; bases with no gene match: 11. The CDR3 loop is CASTLWRGGGETQYF. The CDR3 DNA reads as TGTGCCAGCACCCTCTGGCGGGGGGGCGGGGAGACCCAGTACTTC.

This clonotype was observed at least ten times. The chain combines TRBV10-2 with TRBJ2-7; 8 bases agree with TRBD2. V trimming: 4 bases; J trimming: 0 bases; junction bases outside the gene matches: 2. This CDR3 is 14 amino acids long. CDR1 is WSHSY, CDR2 SAAADI, per germline. The CDR3 sequence is CASSAGGPSYEQYF. The CDR3 DNA reads TGCGCCAGCAGTGCGGGAGGGCCCTCCTACGAGCAGTACTTC.

In its sample, this clonotype ranks as medium-sized (0.01 to 0.1%). This rearrangement joins TRBV7-9 to TRBJ2-1; 9 bases line up with TRBD2. Per germline, CDR1 SEHNR and CDR2 FQNEAQ (reference sequence). After removal of 1 base from V and 12 bases from J, the junction contained 7 bases not matched to a gene. The CDR3 runs 14 residues. The CDR3 sequence: CASSLVAGGTGQFF. Written as DNA, the CDR3 is TGTGCCAGCAGCTTAGTGGCGGGGGGGACCGGGCAGTTCTTC.